This T cell receptor (beta chain) was profiled in a study of T cell repertoires in cytomegalovirus infection. As for the study in general: Researchers turned to recently identified HLA-C-restricted CMV epitopes as well as well-studied HLA-B-restricted ones. CMV infection and matching HLA type were both indicated by public TCR beta signatures. Study-wide results and limits: Individuals carrying CMV plus the relevant HLA were identified by cumulative frequency of public TCR beta families.

The CDR3 has 14 residues. Germline assignment: CDR1 LNHDA and CDR2 SQIVND (reference sequence). Trimming left V 0 bases short and J 4 bases short, with 7 bases between. This clonotype was detected only a few times. The antigen is unknown. TCRdb recomputed calls from the reads with MiXCR, one row per CDR3 protein. Among approximately 770,000 distinct CDR3 sequences, under 35% were seen once, and the ten largest hold about 12%. The sample consisted of cultured CD8+ T cells from PBMCs, taken from culture after CMV antigen stimulation. This clonotype originated in a human donor in good health (CMV status not recorded). Some clones in this sample may be carry-over from other donors' samples. The chain joins TRBV19 to TRBJ1-5; D not certain. CDR3 DNA: TGTGCCAGTAGTATAGAGGCACTAAATCAGCCCCAGCATTTT. Residues: CASSIEALNQPQHF.